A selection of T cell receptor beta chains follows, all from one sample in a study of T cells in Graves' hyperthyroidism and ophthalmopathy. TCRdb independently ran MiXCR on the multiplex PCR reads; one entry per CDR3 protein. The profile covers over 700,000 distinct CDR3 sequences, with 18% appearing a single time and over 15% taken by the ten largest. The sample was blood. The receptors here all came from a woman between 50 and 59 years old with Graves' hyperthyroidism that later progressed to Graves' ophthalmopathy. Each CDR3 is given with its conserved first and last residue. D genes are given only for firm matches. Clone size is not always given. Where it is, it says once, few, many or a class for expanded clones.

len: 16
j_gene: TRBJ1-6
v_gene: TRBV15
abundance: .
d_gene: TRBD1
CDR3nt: TGTGCCACCAGCAGGGAACAGGGGTTTTGGAATTCACCCCTCCACTTT
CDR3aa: CATSREQGFWNSPLHF

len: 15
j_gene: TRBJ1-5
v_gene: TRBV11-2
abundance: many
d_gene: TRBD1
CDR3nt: TGTGCCAGCAGCTTAGATACAGGGGGCAACCAGCCCCAGCATTTT
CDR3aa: CASSLDTGGNQPQHF

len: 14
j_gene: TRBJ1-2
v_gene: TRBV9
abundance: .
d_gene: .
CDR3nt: TGTGCCAGCAGCGTAGGGGATGCTAACTATGGCTACACCTTC
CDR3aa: CASSVGDANYGYTF

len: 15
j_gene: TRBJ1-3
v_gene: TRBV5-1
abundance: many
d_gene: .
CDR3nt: TGCGCCAGCAGCTTGTGGTTCTCTTCTGGAAACACCATATATTTT
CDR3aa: CASSLWFSSGNTIYF

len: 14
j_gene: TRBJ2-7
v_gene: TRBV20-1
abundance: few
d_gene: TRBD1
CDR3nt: TGCAGTGCTAGACCCGGGACAGGGCCTTACGAGCAGTACTTC
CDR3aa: CSARPGTGPYEQYF

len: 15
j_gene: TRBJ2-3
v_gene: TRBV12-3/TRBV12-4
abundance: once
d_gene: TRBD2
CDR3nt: TGTGCCAGCCAACTAGCGGGGTATAGCACAGATACGCGGTATTTT
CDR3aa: CASQLAGYSTDTRYF

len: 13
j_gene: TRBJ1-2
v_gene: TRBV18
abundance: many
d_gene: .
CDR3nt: TGTGCCAGCTCACCCCTGGACAGCTATGGCTACACCTTC
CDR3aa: CASSPLDSYGYTF

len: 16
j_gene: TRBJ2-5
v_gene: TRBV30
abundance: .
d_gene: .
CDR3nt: TGTGCCTGGAGTGTAAATTACCCGGGGCTGCAAGAGACCCAGTACTTC
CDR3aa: CAWSVNYPGLQETQYF

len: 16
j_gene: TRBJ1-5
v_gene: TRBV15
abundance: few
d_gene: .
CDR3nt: TGTGCCGCCCAGCGTGTGGGGGATGTCGGCAATCAGCCCCAGCATTTT
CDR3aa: CAAQRVGDVGNQPQHF

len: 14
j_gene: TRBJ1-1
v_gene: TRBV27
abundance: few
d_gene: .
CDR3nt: TGTGCCAGCAGTTCCGGTCCGTGGGACACTGAAGCTTTCTTT
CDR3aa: CASSSGPWDTEAFF

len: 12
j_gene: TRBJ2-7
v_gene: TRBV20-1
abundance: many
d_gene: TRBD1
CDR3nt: TGCTCAGGGGCAGGGGGCAATTACGAGCAGTACTTC
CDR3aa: CSGAGGNYEQYF

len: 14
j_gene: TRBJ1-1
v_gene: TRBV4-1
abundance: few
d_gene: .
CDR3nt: TGCGCCAGCAGCCAAATGTATACGGCTTGGGAAGCTTTCTTT
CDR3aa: CASSQMYTAWEAFF

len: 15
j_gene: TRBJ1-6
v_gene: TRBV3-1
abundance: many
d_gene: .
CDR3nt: TGTGCCAGCAGCCAAGACGCCTTGGGTAATTCACCCCTCCACTTT
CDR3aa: CASSQDALGNSPLHF

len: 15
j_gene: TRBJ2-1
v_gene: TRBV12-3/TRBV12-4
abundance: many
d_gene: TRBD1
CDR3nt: TGTGCCAGCAGTCCGGACAGGGGGCCTAACAATGAGCAGTTCTTC
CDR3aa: CASSPDRGPNNEQFF

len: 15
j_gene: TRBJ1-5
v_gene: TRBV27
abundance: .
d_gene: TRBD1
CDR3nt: TGTGCCAGCAGTTTTGGACAGGGGGAGAATCAGCCCCAGCATTTT
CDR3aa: CASSFGQGENQPQHF

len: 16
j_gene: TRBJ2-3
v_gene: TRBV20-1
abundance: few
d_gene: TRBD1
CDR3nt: TGCAGTGCTGGCCCTCCGGGACAGCTTACTACAGATACGCAGTATTTT
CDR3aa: CSAGPPGQLTTDTQYF

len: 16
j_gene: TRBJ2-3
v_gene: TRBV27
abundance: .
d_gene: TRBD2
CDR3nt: TGTGCCAGCAGTTTATACGGACTAGTTGTATCAGATACGCAGTATTTT
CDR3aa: CASSLYGLVVSDTQYF

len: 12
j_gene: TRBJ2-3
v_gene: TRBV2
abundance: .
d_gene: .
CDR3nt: TGTGGATCGGACGACGCAGGAGATACGCAGTATTTT
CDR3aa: CGSDDAGDTQYF

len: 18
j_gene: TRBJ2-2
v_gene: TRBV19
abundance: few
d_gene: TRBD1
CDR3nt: TGTGCCAGTAGTATACAGGGACAGGGACCCCGGAACACCGGGGAGCTGTTTTTT
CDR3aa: CASSIQGQGPRNTGELFF

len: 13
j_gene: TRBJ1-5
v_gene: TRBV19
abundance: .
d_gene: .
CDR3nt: TGTGCCAGTGTACAGGGTGGAGATCAGCCCCAGCATTTT
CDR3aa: CASVQGGDQPQHF

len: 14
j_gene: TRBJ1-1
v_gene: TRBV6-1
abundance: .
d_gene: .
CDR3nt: TGTGCCAGCAGTAATCGGAGGGGGGACACTGAAGCTTTCTTT
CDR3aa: CASSNRRGDTEAFF

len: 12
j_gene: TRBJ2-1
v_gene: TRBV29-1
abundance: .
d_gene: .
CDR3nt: TGCAGCGTTGTTCAGCCCTACAATGAGCAGTTCTTC
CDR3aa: CSVVQPYNEQFF

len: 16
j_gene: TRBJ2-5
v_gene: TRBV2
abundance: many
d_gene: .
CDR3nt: TGTGCCAGCAGAGGATTGACCGGGACAAACCAAGAGACCCAGTACTTC
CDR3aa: CASRGLTGTNQETQYF

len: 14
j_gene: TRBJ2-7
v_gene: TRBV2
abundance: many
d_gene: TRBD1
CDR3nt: TGTGCCAGCCTTAAACAGGGGGTTGCCTACGAGCAGTACTTC
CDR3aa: CASLKQGVAYEQYF

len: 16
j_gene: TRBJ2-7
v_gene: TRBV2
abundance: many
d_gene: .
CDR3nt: TGTGCCAGCAGTGAGGAGTTTAGGTACAGATCCTACGAGCAGTACTTC
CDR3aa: CASSEEFRYRSYEQYF

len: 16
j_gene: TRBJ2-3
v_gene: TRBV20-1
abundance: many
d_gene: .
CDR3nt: TGCAGTGCTAGGCGGCCCGCAGGGTGGGGGACAGATACGCAGTATTTT
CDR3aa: CSARRPAGWGTDTQYF

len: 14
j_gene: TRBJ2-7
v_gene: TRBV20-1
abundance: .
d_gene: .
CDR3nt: TGCAGTGCTGCCCCGGGACTTTTACCTAGGGAGCAGTACTTC
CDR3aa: CSAAPGLLPREQYF

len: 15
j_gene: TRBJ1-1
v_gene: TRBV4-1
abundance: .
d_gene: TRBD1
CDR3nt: TGCGCCAGCAGCCAGGACAGGACATCGAACACTGAAGCTTTCTTT
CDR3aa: CASSQDRTSNTEAFF

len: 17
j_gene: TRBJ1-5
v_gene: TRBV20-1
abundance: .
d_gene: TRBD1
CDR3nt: TGCAGTGCTAGAGGGACAGGATTTAGTTTTGGCGATCAGCCCCAGCATTTT
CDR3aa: CSARGTGFSFGDQPQHF